The source of this T cell receptor (beta chain) is a study of control samples from healthy donors and cancer patients. CDR1 and CDR2 from the germline V gene are MNHNS and SASEGT. The germline V and J ends were trimmed by 2 bases and 4 bases, with 12 bases remaining between them. The CDR3 totals 15 residues. Assay used: immunoSEQ multiplex PCR; TCRdb lists only in-frame clones, some missing. The data contain 350,000 to 450,000 clones, approximately 90% of them singletons. The source material was PBMCs. The chain recombines TRBV6-1 with TRBJ1-3; D unclear. The sequence was collected from a man aged 40-49 years with head and neck cancer. Here the CDR3 reads CASSEMAYSGNTIYF. The CDR3 DNA sequence: TGTGCCAGCAGTGAAATGGCCTATTCCGGAAACACCATATATTTT.